Following are 8 T cell receptor beta chains from one sample sequenced in a study of human T cells and chemical hapten exposure. Via MiXCR, TCRdb re-called the RACE reads, giving one row per CDR3 protein. The sample has around 380,000 distinct CDR3 sequences, around 5.5% seen once. Stated time point: pre-sensitization, week 0. Specified treatment: therapeutic diphenylcyclopropenone sensitization with weekly scalp DPC. The sample here was whole blood, taken in connection with sensitization to the hapten diphenylcyclopropenone (DPC). These receptors originate from a woman aged 18-29 years with alopecia areata. Some clones in this sample may be carry-over from other donors' samples.

This clonotype was detected a few times. The chain uses TRBV12-3 or TRBV12-4 and TRBJ1-3; D uncertain. The CDR3 is made up of 15 amino acids. V lost 5 bases and J 0 bases, leaving 11 bases between the germline ends. The CDR3 is CASSLDGTSGNTIYF. CDR3 nucleotide sequence: TGTGCCAGCAGTCTGGACGGAACCTCTGGAAACACCATATATTTT.

This clonotype was recorded many times. The rearrangement uses TRBV12-3 or TRBV12-4 and TRBJ2-7; D remains unclear. CDR3 length: 13 amino acids. The V and J ends lost 4 bases and 0 bases respectively, with 7 bases between them. Written as DNA, the CDR3 is TGTGCCAGCAGTTCCTTAGGCTCCTACGAGCAGTACTTC. Translating it yields CASSSLGSYEQYF.

This chain connects TRBV12-3 or TRBV12-4 to TRBJ2-4; 7 positions agree with TRBD2. This CDR3 contains 16 residues. V lost 7 bases, J lost 1 base, and 10 bases stayed unmatched. The DNA for the CDR3 is TGTGCCAGCACTAGTTGGGGGGGAGCGGCCAAAAACATTCAGTACTTC. It yields the protein CASTSWGGAAKNIQYF.

This clonotype occurred many times. The chain recombines TRBV28 with TRBJ2-2; a weak D match, TRBD2 (6 bases). The length of the CDR3 is 13 residues. CDR1 MDHEN and CDR2 SYDVKM come from the germline V gene. The V end lost 8 bases, the J end lost 2 bases, and 9 bases lay between the germline ends. This CDR3 reads CASLTSNTGELFF. The DNA for the CDR3 is TGTGCCAGCCTTACTAGCAACACCGGGGAGCTGTTTTTT. The whole variable domain, filled in from reference TRBV28 and TRBJ2-2, reads DVKVTQSSRYLVKRTGEKVFLECVQDMDHENMFWYRQDPGLGLRLIYFSYDVKMKEKGDIPEGYSVSREKKERFSLILESASTNQTSMYLCASLTSNTGELFFGEGSRLTVL.

This clonotype has more than one count but fewer than ten. This chain's CDR3 is CASSVRGTQETQYF. In DNA, the CDR3 is TGTGCCAGCAGTGTCCGCGGCACACAAGAGACCCAGTACTTC. V is TRBV25-1 and J is TRBJ2-5, with unresolved D. The CDR3 sequence is 14 residues long. The V gene lost 4 bases and the J gene lost 2 bases, with 11 bases spanning the gap. In germline, CDR1 is MGHDK, CDR2 SYGVNS.

The table lists this clonotype with a few counts. The genes are TRBV4-1 and TRBJ2-1; 13 bases align to TRBD2. The V gene end was trimmed by 0 bases and the J gene end by 8 bases; junction bases not matched to a gene: 10. Per the germline V gene, CDR1 is MGHRA and CDR2 is YSYEKL. CDR3 length: 18 residues. CDR3 loop: CASSQDRLAGGDPHEQFF. DNA of the CDR3: TGCGCCAGCAGCCAAGACCGACTAGCGGGGGGAGATCCCCATGAGCAGTTCTTC.

This clonotype has ten or more counts. V and J are TRBV6-5 and TRBJ1-2; no reliable D call. V lost 1 base, J lost 9 bases, and 12 bases lay in between. The CDR3 sequence is 13 residues long. CDR1 is MNHEY and CDR2 is SVGAGI in the germline V gene. The CDR3: CASSYYIAESYTF. CDR3 bases: TGTGCCAGCAGTTACTATATTGCGGAAAGCTACACCTTC.

This chain connects TRBV12-3 or TRBV12-4 to TRBJ1-2, with 7 bases matching TRBD1. The trim removed 4 bases at V and 3 bases at J, leaving 5 bases unmatched. This CDR3 region has 14 residues. The CDR3 nucleotides are TGTGCCAGCAGTTATTTCGGGACAGACTATGGCTACACCTTC. The encoded protein is CASSYFGTDYGYTF.